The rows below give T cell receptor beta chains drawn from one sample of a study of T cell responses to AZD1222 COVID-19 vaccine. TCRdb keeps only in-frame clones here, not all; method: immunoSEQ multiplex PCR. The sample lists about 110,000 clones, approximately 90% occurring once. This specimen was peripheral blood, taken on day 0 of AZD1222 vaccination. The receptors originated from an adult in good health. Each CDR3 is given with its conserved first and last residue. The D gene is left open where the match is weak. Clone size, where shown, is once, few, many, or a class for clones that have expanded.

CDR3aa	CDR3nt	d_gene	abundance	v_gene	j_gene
CASSHTGYTEAFF	TGTGCCAGCAGTCACACAGGCTACACTGAAGCTTTCTTT	-	-	TRBV27	TRBJ1-1
CASRLGQSETQYF	TGTGCCAGCAGACTAGGACAGTCAGAGACCCAGTACTTC	-	-	TRBV28	TRBJ2-5
CASSSYRFTEAFF	TGTGCCAGCAGCTCGTACAGATTTACTGAAGCTTTCTTT	-	once	TRBV7-2	TRBJ1-1
CASSQDFVMNTEAFF	TGCGCCAGCAGCCAAGATTTCGTTATGAACACTGAAGCTTTCTTT	-	once	TRBV4-3	TRBJ1-1
CASRVPEGFSGANVLTF	TGTGCCAGCAGAGTGCCGGAGGGTTTCTCTGGGGCCAACGTCCTGACTTTC	-	-	TRBV28	TRBJ2-6
CASRDSGSSGNEQFF	TGTGCCAGCAGAGATAGCGGGAGCTCAGGCAATGAGCAGTTCTTC	TRBD2	-	TRBV9	TRBJ2-1
CASSLNAFPQHF	TGTGCCAGCAGCTTAAATGCTTTTCCCCAGCATTTT	-	-	TRBV7-9	TRBJ1-5
CASSLVGPGYDNEQFF	TGTGCCAGCAGCTTAGTAGGGCCAGGGTATGACAATGAGCAGTTCTTC	-	-	TRBV11-3	TRBJ2-1
CASSYSRTSGRYEQYF	TGTGCCAGCAGTTACTCCCGGACTAGCGGGAGATACGAGCAGTACTTC	TRBD2	-	TRBV6-5	TRBJ2-7
CASSLSGWTDTQYF	TGTGCCAGCAGCTTATCGGGGTGGACAGATACGCAGTATTTT	-	-	TRBV7-9	TRBJ2-3
CASRGQGLEKLFF	TGCGCCAGCAGGGGACAGGGGCTCGAAAAACTGTTTTTT	TRBD1	-	TRBV10-2	TRBJ1-4
CASSQNRGWGANVLTF	TGTGCCAGCAGCCAAAACAGGGGTTGGGGGGCCAACGTCCTGACTTTC	TRBD1	-	TRBV14	TRBJ2-6
CASSLPRLGQGGPYSSYNEQFF	TGTGCCAGCAGCTTACCCCGCCTGGGGCAGGGCGGTCCCTACTCTTCATACAATGAGCAGTTCTTC	-	-	TRBV7-6	TRBJ2-1
CASSPGTSGRASETQYF	TGTGCCAGCAGCCCTGGGACTAGCGGGAGAGCGTCAGAGACCCAGTACTTC	TRBD2	-	TRBV5-4	TRBJ2-5
CASSLGGSSGYTF	TGTGCCAGCAGTTTAGGGGGAAGTAGTGGCTACACCTTC	-	-	TRBV28	TRBJ1-2